Listed here are 11 T cell receptor beta chains from one sample, sequenced in a study of blood T cell repertoires in COVID-19. Measured with immunoSEQ multiplex PCR; TCRdb has only the in-frame clones, and not every one. The repertoire consists of fewer than 400,000 clones, with roughly 89% occurring once and the leading ten covering about 1.7%. Material: PBMCs or T cells enriched from blood (not recorded which). Receptor source: a woman younger than 45 who had recovered from COVID-19.

The chain employs TRBV10-3 and TRBJ2-3; TRBD2 matches at 8 bases. CDR3 length: 14 amino acids. The V gene's germline CDR1 is ENHRY and CDR2 SYGVKD. V was clipped by 6 bases and J by 4 bases; unmatched bases: 6. DNA for the CDR3: TGTGCCATCAGAAGCCCAGCGGGGGCAGATACGCAGTATTTT. Residues: CAIRSPAGADTQYF.

This clone was counted a few times. V gene TRBV4-1 combines with J gene TRBJ1-1; tentatively, D is TRBD1 (5 bases). CDR1 MGHRA and CDR2 YSYEKL come from the germline V gene. Trimming removed 3 bases from V and 10 bases from J, with 18 bases in between. The CDR3 has 14 amino acids. DNA for the CDR3: TGCGCCAGCAGCCACAGCCAGGGTTTCTTCGGAGCTTTCTTT. This sequence encodes CASSHSQGFFGAFF.

The chain uses TRBV6-5 and TRBJ1-1; D is unresolved. Germline CDR1 and CDR2: MNHEY and SVGAGI. Trimming took off 7 bases at V and 2 bases at J, with 8 bases between the two ends. The CDR3 spans 12 residues. Here the CDR3 DNA reads TGTGCCAGCACGGGGATTAACACTGAAGCTTTCTTT. It is translated as CASTGINTEAFF.

This clone was seen only a few times. This chain uses TRBV7-9 with TRBJ1-1; D is possibly TRBD1 (5 bases). There are 14 residues in the CDR3. Trimming removed 6 bases at V and 0 bases at J, with 11 bases between. CDR1 is SEHNR, CDR2 FQNEAQ, per germline (reference sequence). CDR3 region: CASSEGLLNTEAFF. The CDR3 nucleotides read TGTGCCAGCAGTGAGGGACTTTTGAACACTGAAGCTTTCTTT.

The chain links TRBV5-1 to TRBJ1-2; D uncertain. Germline V gene data show CDR1 as SGHRS and CDR2 as YFSETQ. This CDR3 region has 15 residues. V was pared by 0 bases and J by 2 bases, with 11 bases between. CDR3 DNA: TGCGCCAGCAGCTTGGGGGCAGTTGAAAACTATGGCTACACCTTC. Its translation: CASSLGAVENYGYTF.

As DNA, the CDR3 is TGTGCCAGCAGTACACAGGGACGCAGGAACACTGAAGCTTTCTTT. Its translation: CASSTQGRRNTEAFF. This rearrangement joins TRBV6-5 to TRBJ1-1, with D perhaps matching TRBD1 (6 bases). The germline V and J ends were trimmed by 5 bases and 1 base, with 14 bases remaining between them. Germline V gene lookup returns CDR1 MNHEY and CDR2 SVGAGI. The length of the CDR3 is 15 residues.

The rearrangement joins TRBV5-4 to TRBJ2-1; D is uncertain. The germline V and J ends were trimmed by 1 base and 6 bases, with 20 bases remaining between them. The CDR3 has 17 amino acids. Germline lookup yields CDR1 SGHNT and CDR2 YYREEE (reference sequence). In DNA form, the CDR3 reads TGTGCCAGCAGCTTGAGGCCAGGAAACTCCGTAAGCAATGAGCAGTTCTTC. Translation gives CASSLRPGNSVSNEQFF.

The rearrangement joins TRBV27 to TRBJ2-2, with D tentatively TRBD1 (8 bases). The CDR3 spans 15 residues. Germline CDR1 is MNHEY and CDR2 is SMNVEV (reference sequence). Trimming left V 6 bases short and J 7 bases short, with 18 bases between. The CDR3 nucleotides are TGTGCCAGCAGCGCTGTCACAGGGGGGGACGGGGAGCTGTTTTTT. Amino acids: CASSAVTGGDGELFF.

In nucleotides, the CDR3 is TGTGCCAGCAGTTTTTCGGGGGAGGATGGCTACACCTTC. Its protein product is CASSFSGEDGYTF. V usage is TRBV12-3 or TRBV12-4 and J usage is TRBJ1-2, with D possibly TRBD1 on 5 matching bases. V gave up 3 bases and J gave up 6 bases, with 11 bases separating them. The CDR3 loop spans 13 amino acids.

The chain has TRBV4-2 and TRBJ2-7; 8 bases line up with TRBD2. The V segment lost 0 bases and the J segment 3 bases; nucleotides outside the gene matches: 7. Germline CDR1 reads LGHNA; CDR2 reads YNFKEQ. The CDR3 consists of 16 residues. The CDR3 nucleotides are TGTGCCAGCAGCCAAGAGTTATTAGCGGGGCTCTACGAGCAGTACTTC. This gives the protein CASSQELLAGLYEQYF.

The chain links TRBV6-5 to TRBJ2-1; D remains unclear. This CDR3 has 15 amino acids. Germline V gives CDR1 MNHEY, CDR2 SVGAGI. V lost 7 bases and J lost 0, with 13 bases in between. The CDR3 DNA follows: TGTGCCAGCATTCCGACGGGTCGCTCCTACAATGAGCAGTTCTTC. Amino acids: CASIPTGRSYNEQFF.